The 9 T cell receptor beta chains below all came from one sample that was sequenced in a study of metastatic and nonmetastatic thyroid tumors. Every patient was untreated before thyroid surgery. TCRdb reanalyzed the PCR reads with MiXCR. The sample records 20,000 to 25,000 clones, 20% to 25% being singletons. The sample comprised adjacent normal tissue. These TCRs come from a female donor with papillary thyroid cancer or a benign thyroid nodule (not recorded which). Some clones in this sample may be carry-over from other donors' samples.

This clone has ten or more counts. Other DNA sequences in this specimen translate into the identical CDR3. The V gene is TRBV6-1, the J gene TRBJ2-5; D is possibly TRBD1 (6 bases). Trimming shortened V by 3 bases and J by 5 bases, and 13 bases separated the two germline ends. This CDR3 contains 14 residues. Germline V lookup: CDR1 MNHNS, CDR2 SASEGT. In nucleotides, the CDR3 is TGTGCCAGCAGTGAGGGACACAGAGGGGAGACCCAGTACTTC. It specifies CASSEGHRGETQYF.

This clone was detected ten times or more. J is TRBJ2-7 and V is TRBV7-2; D not resolved. The V gene lost 6 bases and the J gene lost 1 base, with 10 bases spanning the gap. The germline V gene has CDR1 SGHTA and CDR2 FQGNSA. The CDR3 contains 13 residues. The CDR3: CASSFGSSYEQYF. CDR3 coding DNA: TGTGCCAGCAGTTTCGGGTCTTCCTACGAGCAGTACTTC.

This clone was detected only a few times. This sequence may be a read error, since a much larger clone differs from it by one base. J is TRBJ2-4 and V is TRBV19, with D hard to call. Germline V CDR1 and CDR2: LNHDA, SQIVND (reference sequence). This CDR3 has 14 amino acids. CDR3 residues: CAGSAKDPKNIQYF. DNA of the CDR3: TGTGCCGGTAGTGCGAAGGACCCCAAAAACATTCAGTACTTC.

The CDR3 bases are TGTGCCAGCAGCTTAGCGGGGGGTTCTTATGGCTACACCTTC. Its translation: CASSLAGGSYGYTF. V gene TRBV7-6 combines with J gene TRBJ1-2, with a weak D call TRBD1 (5 bases). Germline loops: CDR1 SGHVS, CDR2 FNYEAQ. V gave up 0 bases and J gave up 5 bases, with 10 bases separating them. This CDR3 has 14 residues.

This clone was counted ten times or more. The same CDR3 can be traced to other DNA sequences in this sample. The V gene is TRBV28, the J gene TRBJ2-5, with 15 nucleotides matching TRBD2. CDR3 length: 16 amino acids. Germline loops: CDR1 MDHEN, CDR2 SYDVKM. The J segment lost 3 bases and the V segment lost 6 bases, leaving 5 bases of the junction unmatched. The CDR3 loop is CASSTGTSGRKETQYF. CDR3 coding DNA: TGTGCCAGCAGCACGGGGACTAGCGGGAGGAAAGAGACCCAGTACTTC.

By proportion, this clone is medium-sized. V is TRBV6-2 or TRBV6-3 and J is TRBJ1-1, with a weak D call TRBD1 (5 bases). The V end was cut by 0 bases, the J end by 0 bases, with 8 bases between. This CDR3 is built from 15 residues. Germline CDR1 is MNHEY and CDR2 is SVGEGT. This chain's CDR3 is CASSYSRTLNTEAFF. In DNA form, the CDR3 reads TGTGCCAGCAGTTACTCGCGGACATTGAACACTGAAGCTTTCTTT.

This clone came up many times. The chain recombines TRBV2 with TRBJ1-4; maybe TRBD1 (5 bases). The CDR3 is 14 residues long. Looked up from germline, CDR1 is SNHLY and CDR2 is FYNNEI. V gave up 6 bases and J gave up 8 bases, with 16 bases separating them. CDR3 bases: TGTGCCAGCAGATCCCGGAGGGCAGGGGAAAAACTGTTTTTT. It yields the protein CASRSRRAGEKLFF. Full variable domain (rest looked up from reference TRBV2 and TRBJ1-4): EPEVTQTPSHQVTQMGQEVILRCVPISNHLYFYWYRQILGQKVEFLVSFYNNEISEKSEIFDDQFSVERPDGSNFTLKIRSTKLEDSAMYFCASRSRRAGEKLFFGSGTQLSVL.

This clone was seen more than once but under ten times. At one end, the junction sequence differs from germline, possibly due to a read error. The V gene is TRBV27, the J gene TRBJ1-1; D is unclear. CDR1 and CDR2 (germline): MNHEY, SMNVEV (reference sequence). The CDR3 contains 11 residues. Here the CDR3 reads CASRAGTEDFF. The DNA of the CDR3 is TGTGCCAGCAGGGCCGGCACTGAAGATTTCTTT.

Many counts were recorded for this clone. Germline is not matched at one junction end, which may reflect a read error. The V and J genes are TRBV11-2 and TRBJ1-1, with 9 bases that match TRBD1. This CDR3 is 15 amino acids long. Germline V gives CDR1 SGHAT, CDR2 FQNNGV. The CDR3 spells CASSLDRGARTEAFF. The DNA of the CDR3 is TGTGCCAGCAGCCTAGACAGGGGGGCTCGGACTGAAGCTTTCTTT.